A single sample is the source of the 30 T cell receptor beta chains below, sequenced in a study of blood T cells in healthy people across ages. Using a J-beta primer mix together with a sample-barcoded 5' primer, a second PCR was run for about 7 to 12 cycles. In TCRdb, the 5' RACE reads were re-called with MiXCR into one record per CDR3 protein. The sample contains hundreds of thousands of distinct CDR3 sequences, less than 35% of which appear only once. Material for sequencing was blood. The receptors derive from a woman aged 80 or over in good health.

This clonotype was counted at least ten times. The J gene is TRBJ2-1, the V gene TRBV7-9, with 9 bases fitting TRBD2. CDR1 and CDR2 from the germline V gene are SEHNR and FQNEAQ (reference sequence). The V and J ends lost 3 bases and 6 bases, in that order; junction bases with no gene match: 9. This CDR3 region has 16 residues. DNA for the CDR3: TGTGCCAGCAGCTTGCTGGGTAGCGGGGGCAGCAATGAGCAGTTCTTC. Its translation is CASSLLGSGGSNEQFF.

The rearrangement joins TRBV7-3 to TRBJ2-3; tentative D call: TRBD1 (6 bases). Trimming shortened V by 0 bases and J by 6 bases, and 13 bases separated the two germline ends. This CDR3 region has 15 residues. Germline loops: CDR1 SGHTA, CDR2 FQGTGA. The CDR3 sequence is CASSLTATRGDTQYF. The CDR3, as DNA: TGTGCCAGCAGCTTAACGGCTACTAGGGGGGATACGCAGTATTTT. The whole variable domain, remainder taken from reference TRBV7-3 and TRBJ2-3, is GAGVSQTPSNKVTEKGKYVELRCDPISGHTALYWYRQSLGQGPEFLIYFQGTGAADDSGLPNDRFFAVRPEGSVSTLKIQRTERGDSAVYLCASSLTATRGDTQYFGPGTRLTVL.

This clonotype was seen ten or more times. The chain carries TRBV11-2 and TRBJ2-3; possibly TRBD1 for D (6 bases). CDR1 is SGHAT and CDR2 is FQNNGV in the germline V gene. Trimming removed 1 base at V and 0 bases at J, with 8 bases between. This CDR3 comprises 15 residues. CDR3 region: CASSLGTASTDTQYF. The CDR3 coding sequence is TGTGCCAGCAGCTTAGGGACAGCCAGCACAGATACGCAGTATTTT.

At least ten counts were recorded for this clonotype. V gene TRBV30 combines with J gene TRBJ2-5; D ambiguous. Trimming took 3 bases from V and 3 from J, leaving 5 bases between them. The CDR3 has 11 residues. Germline CDR1 reads GTSNPN; CDR2 reads SVGIG (reference sequence). CDR3 amino acids: CAWSPKETQYF. CDR3 nucleotide sequence: TGTGCCTGGAGCCCAAAAGAGACCCAGTACTTC.

In this sample, this clonotype turned up many times. The chain employs TRBV25-1 and TRBJ2-1, with TRBD2 as a possible D gene (6 bases). CDR3 length equals 16 residues. The V end lost 4 bases, the J end lost 2 bases, and 15 bases lay between the germline ends. Germline lookup yields CDR1 MGHDK and CDR2 SYGVNS. Here the CDR3 reads CASSVLREWPYNEQFF. As DNA, the CDR3 is TGTGCCAGCAGTGTTCTCCGGGAGTGGCCCTACAATGAGCAGTTCTTC.

This clonotype was seen many times. CDR3 coding DNA: TGTGCCAGCAGCGAAGAAGGGGCTTCGAACACCGGGGAGCTGTTTTTT. Protein: CASSEEGASNTGELFF. V is TRBV7-3 and J is TRBJ2-2; D is perhaps TRBD1 (5 bases). Germline CDR1 and CDR2: SGHTA and FQGTGA. V shed 5 bases and J shed 0 bases, with 13 bases lying between them. This CDR3 has 16 residues.

This clonotype was counted a single time. The chain couples TRBV28 to TRBJ2-3, with 10 nucleotides matching TRBD2. CDR1 is MDHEN, CDR2 SYDVKM, per germline. This CDR3 is built from 16 residues. After removal of 4 bases from V and 3 bases from J, the junction contained 7 bases not matched to a gene. CDR3 nucleotides: TGTGCCAGCAGTTCGCCTAGCGGGGGCCGAACAGATACGCAGTATTTT. It codes for CASSSPSGGRTDTQYF.

The CDR3 sequence: CASSGQGGKRSPLHF. The CDR3 DNA is TGTGCCAGCAGCGGCCAGGGGGGCAAGAGATCACCCCTCCACTTT. V and J are TRBV9 and TRBJ1-6, with 7 bases lining up with TRBD1. The CDR3 consists of 15 residues. Germline V lookup: CDR1 SGDLS, CDR2 YYNGEE. V lost 3 bases, J lost 10 bases, and 10 bases stayed unmatched.

This clonotype occurred many times. The chain has TRBV29-1 and TRBJ2-1; 8 bases map to TRBD1. V lost 6 bases to trimming and J lost 1 base; unmatched junction nucleotides: 11. Per germline, CDR1 SQVTM and CDR2 ANQGSEA. The CDR3 contains 16 residues. DNA for the CDR3: TGCAGCGTGACCCCCCCTGGACAGGGTTCCTACAATGAGCAGTTCTTC. This codes for CSVTPPGQGSYNEQFF.

This clonotype came up a few times. This chain links TRBV19 with TRBJ1-1, with unresolved D. The CDR3 is 13 amino acids. V was trimmed by 5 bases and J by 0 bases, leaving 7 bases between them. Germline assignment: CDR1 LNHDA and CDR2 SQIVND (reference sequence). The CDR3 spells CASSEAMNTEAFF. The CDR3 coding sequence is TGTGCCAGTAGTGAGGCCATGAACACTGAAGCTTTCTTT.

This clonotype was counted only a few times. The chain has TRBV18 and TRBJ2-3; 8 positions agree with TRBD1. With V trimmed by 3 bases and J by 0 bases, 5 bases remained unmatched. Germline CDR1 reads KGHSH; CDR2 reads LQKENI. This CDR3 has 16 amino acids. The CDR3 DNA reads TGTGCCAGCTCACCCCGGACAGGGCCTAGCACAGATACGCAGTATTTT. Its translation: CASSPRTGPSTDTQYF.

This clonotype was picked up many times. The chain couples TRBV5-5 to TRBJ2-1, with D hard to call. This CDR3 spans 11 amino acids. The germline V gene encodes CDR1 SGHKS and CDR2 YYEKEE (reference sequence). V lost 2 bases and J lost 6, with 3 bases in between. DNA for the CDR3: TGTGCCAGCAGCTTTATCAATGAGCAGTTCTTC. Protein product: CASSFINEQFF.

V and J are TRBV3-1 and TRBJ1-2; no firm D call. The V and J ends lost 0 bases and 3 bases respectively, with 11 bases between them. CDR1 LGHDT and CDR2 YNNKEL come from the germline V gene (reference sequence). This CDR3 is built from 15 residues. The DNA for the CDR3 is TGTGCCAGCAGCCAAGATCGGCGGAGGGACTATGGCTACACCTTC. As protein: CASSQDRRRDYGYTF.

In its sample, this clonotype was seen a few times. A much larger clone differs from this one at a single base, so this may be a read error. The chain links TRBV6-6 to TRBJ2-7; D may be TRBD1 (5 bases). The CDR3 totals 13 residues. V lost 8 bases and J 2 bases, leaving 13 bases between the germline ends. Germline loops: CDR1 MNHNY, CDR2 SVGAGI (reference sequence). CDR3 nucleotide sequence: TGTGCCAGCGGCCCACAGGTCACCTACGAGCAGTACTTC. This gives the protein CASGPQVTYEQYF.

This clonotype was seen many times. The V call is TRBV6-5, the J call TRBJ1-2; TRBD1 matches at 10 bases. V shed 4 bases, J shed 5 bases, and the junction held 7 bases outside the gene matches. CDR1 and CDR2 from the germline V gene are MNHEY and SVGAGI. This CDR3 comprises 15 residues. DNA of the CDR3: TGTGCCAGCAGTTCCGGGACAGGGGCGCTATATGGCTACACCTTC. Translating gives CASSSGTGALYGYTF.

Details on this clonotype: An end of the junction does not agree with germline; a read error may underlie this. The rearrangement uses TRBV7-2 and TRBJ2-3; TRBD2 matches at 7 bases. The germline gives CDR1 SGHTA, CDR2 FQGNSA. The CDR3 is made up of 16 amino acids. CDR3 in DNA: TGTGCCGGCAGTCCCGGACGAGCGGGGCGCACAGATACGCAATATTTT. Its translation: CAGSPGRAGRTDTQYF.

This clonotype was observed at least ten times. The genes are TRBV18 and TRBJ1-6; D is ambiguous. This CDR3 is built from 16 residues. CDR1 and CDR2 (germline): KGHSH, LQKENI. V lost 3 bases and J 8 bases, leaving 17 bases between the germline ends. The CDR3 nucleotides read TGTGCCAGCTCACCCGAGAAGGGCTTGGGGTATTCACCCCTCCACTTT. Translation: CASSPEKGLGYSPLHF.

The CDR3 DNA reads TGCAGTGCTAGACCTTCGGGCGGGTATGCTCGTGGCTACACCTTC. Encoded protein: CSARPSGGYARGYTF. This chain joins TRBV20-1 and TRBJ1-2; no firm D call. The CDR3 is 15 residues long. Deletions cut 2 bases from V and 7 bases from J, with 20 bases between. Germline V gene sequence: CDR1 DFQATT, CDR2 SNEGSKA (reference sequence).

The chain couples TRBV9 to TRBJ2-3; D is perhaps TRBD1 (6 bases). The CDR3 runs to 18 residues. V was trimmed by 3 bases and J by 1 base, leaving 21 bases between them. Germline V CDR1 and CDR2: SGDLS, YYNGEE. The CDR3 sequence is CASSGSRGSGPRTDTQYF. In nucleotides, the CDR3 is TGTGCCAGCAGCGGCAGCAGGGGCTCAGGTCCCCGCACAGATACGCAGTATTTT. Drawing the rest from reference TRBV9 and TRBJ2-3, the complete variable domain is DSGVTQTPKHLITATGQRVTLRCSPRSGDLSVYWYQQSLDQGLQFLIQYYNGEERAKGNILERFSAQQFPDLHSELNLSSLELGDSALYFCASSGSRGSGPRTDTQYFGPGTRLTVL.

This clonotype has a single count. The chain uses TRBV4-1 and TRBJ1-6; TRBD1 might be the D (5 bases). V lost 0 bases and J lost 3, with 12 bases in between. The CDR3 covers 17 residues. In germline, CDR1 is MGHRA, CDR2 YSYEKL. The CDR3 nucleotides read TGCGCCAGCAGCCAAGAGGGGCTCCAGGACTATAATTCACCCCTCCACTTT. Its protein product is CASSQEGLQDYNSPLHF.

This clonotype was counted at least ten times. This rearrangement joins TRBV20-1 to TRBJ2-7; D not resolved. This CDR3 is built from 11 residues. Trimming pared 2 bases from V and 2 bases from J, leaving 4 bases between. Germline-derived CDR1 and CDR2 are DFQATT and SNEGSKA (reference sequence). CDR3 loop: CSARIAYEQYF. The CDR3 nucleotides are TGCAGTGCTAGAATAGCCTACGAGCAGTACTTC.

The chain links TRBV6-6 to TRBJ2-3, with D possibly being TRBD2 (6 bases). The V gene lost 11 bases and the J gene lost 6 bases, with 9 bases spanning the gap. The CDR3 loop spans 10 amino acids. Germline-derived CDR1 and CDR2 are MNHNY and SVGAGI (reference sequence). In DNA form, the CDR3 reads TGTGCCTCTGGAGGGGATACGCAGTATTTT. This gives the protein CASGGDTQYF.

The V and J genes are TRBV29-1 and TRBJ1-2, with D perhaps TRBD1 (5 bases). Trimming pared 3 bases from V and 8 bases from J, leaving 13 bases between. The CDR3 runs 12 residues. Germline-derived CDR1 and CDR2 are SQVTM and ANQGSEA. This CDR3 reads CSVDPGLQGYTF. The CDR3 DNA is TGCAGCGTTGATCCAGGGCTGCAGGGCTACACCTTC.

The chain combines TRBV29-1 with TRBJ1-2; 10 nucleotides align to TRBD1. The CDR3 is made up of 14 amino acids. The V gene end was trimmed by 3 bases and the J gene end by 4 bases; junction bases not matched to a gene: 5. CDR1 and CDR2 (germline): SQVTM, ANQGSEA. Here the CDR3 reads CSVDARDRGYGYTF. For the CDR3, the DNA is TGCAGCGTTGACGCCCGGGACAGGGGCTATGGCTACACCTTC. The full variable domain, rest sourced from reference TRBV29-1 and TRBJ1-2, is SAVISQKPSRDICQRGTSLTIQCQVDSQVTMMFWYRQQPGQSLTLIATANQGSEATYESGFVIDKFPISRPNLTFSTLTVSNMSPEDSSIYLCSVDARDRGYGYTFGSGTRLTVV.

As for this clonotype: An end of the junction does not agree with germline; a read error may underlie this. This chain connects TRBV5-6 to TRBJ1-4; TRBD1 matches at 10 bases. The CDR3 loop spans 15 amino acids. Germline lookup yields CDR1 SGHDT and CDR2 YYEEEE. The chain's CDR3 is CASSVPGQGNEKRFF. CDR3 coding DNA: TGTGCCAGCAGCGTTCCGGGACAGGGGAATGAAAAACGGTTTTTT.

The chain uses TRBV7-8 and TRBJ1-2, with 9 bases aligning to TRBD1. Germline CDR1 SGHVS, CDR2 FQNEAQ. The CDR3 sequence is 15 residues long. V was pared by 5 bases and J by 8 bases, with 12 bases of the junction left unmatched. The CDR3 sequence is CASSPWTGTGRGYTF. The CDR3 DNA reads as TGTGCCAGCAGCCCGTGGACCGGGACAGGGCGAGGCTACACCTTC. Full variable domain (remainder filled in from reference TRBV7-8 and TRBJ1-2): GAGVSQSPRYKVAKRGQDVALRCDPISGHVSLFWYQQALGQGPEFLTYFQNEAQLDKSGLPSDRFFAERPEGSVSTLKIQRTQQEDSAVYLCASSPWTGTGRGYTFGSGTRLTVV.

As for this clonotype: This may be a read error: a much more frequent sequence differs by one nucleotide. The J gene is TRBJ2-5, the V gene TRBV28; D is perhaps TRBD2 (5 bases). With 2 bases removed from V and 9 bases from J, the gap between germline ends came to 13 bases. This CDR3 comprises 13 residues. Germline V CDR1 and CDR2: MDHEN, SYDVKM. This CDR3 is CASSLLDQEAQYF. The DNA for the CDR3 is TGTGCCAGCAGTTTACTTGACCAGGAGGCCCAGTACTTC.

In its sample, this clonotype was seen many times. V and J are TRBV5-1 and TRBJ2-5; D uncertain. V shed 0 bases and J shed 5 bases, with 11 bases lying between them. The CDR3 is 14 amino acids. Germline lookup yields CDR1 SGHRS and CDR2 YFSETQ. CDR3 coding DNA: TGCGCCAGCAGCTTGGTTGGTTTCGGGGAGACCCAGTACTTC. It is translated as CASSLVGFGETQYF.

This clonotype was seen ten or more times. The chain has TRBV5-1 and TRBJ1-1; maybe TRBD1 (5 bases). Germline V gene sequence: CDR1 SGHRS, CDR2 YFSETQ. The CDR3 has 13 residues. V was trimmed by 2 bases and J by 1 base, leaving 6 bases between them. This CDR3 is CASSLQANTEAFF. CDR3 in DNA: TGCGCCAGCAGCTTACAGGCGAACACTGAAGCTTTCTTT.

V is TRBV5-6 and J is TRBJ2-7, with D hard to call. The V end lost 3 bases, the J end lost 9 bases, and 13 bases lay between the germline ends. Germline CDR1 SGHDT, CDR2 YYEEEE. The CDR3 is made up of 12 amino acids. The CDR3 DNA reads as TGTGCCAGCAGCTCCTTCTCGGTCGGGCAGTACTTC. This translates into CASSSFSVGQYF.